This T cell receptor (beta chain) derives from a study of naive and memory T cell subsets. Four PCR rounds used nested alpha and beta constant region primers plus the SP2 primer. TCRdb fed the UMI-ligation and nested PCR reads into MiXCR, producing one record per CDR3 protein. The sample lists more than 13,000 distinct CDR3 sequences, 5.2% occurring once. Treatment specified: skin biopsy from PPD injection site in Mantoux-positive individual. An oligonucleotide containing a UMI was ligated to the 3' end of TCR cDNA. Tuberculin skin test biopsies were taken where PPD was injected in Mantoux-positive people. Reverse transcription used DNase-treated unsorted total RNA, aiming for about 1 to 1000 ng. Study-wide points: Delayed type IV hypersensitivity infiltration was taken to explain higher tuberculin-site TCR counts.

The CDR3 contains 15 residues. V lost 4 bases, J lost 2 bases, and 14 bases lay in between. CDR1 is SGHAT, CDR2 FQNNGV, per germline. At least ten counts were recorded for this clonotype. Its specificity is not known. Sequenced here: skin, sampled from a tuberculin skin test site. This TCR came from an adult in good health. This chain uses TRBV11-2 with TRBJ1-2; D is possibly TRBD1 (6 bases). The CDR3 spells CASSYRTVTNYGYTF. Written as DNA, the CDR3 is TGTGCCAGCAGCTACCGGACAGTCACAAACTATGGCTACACCTTC.